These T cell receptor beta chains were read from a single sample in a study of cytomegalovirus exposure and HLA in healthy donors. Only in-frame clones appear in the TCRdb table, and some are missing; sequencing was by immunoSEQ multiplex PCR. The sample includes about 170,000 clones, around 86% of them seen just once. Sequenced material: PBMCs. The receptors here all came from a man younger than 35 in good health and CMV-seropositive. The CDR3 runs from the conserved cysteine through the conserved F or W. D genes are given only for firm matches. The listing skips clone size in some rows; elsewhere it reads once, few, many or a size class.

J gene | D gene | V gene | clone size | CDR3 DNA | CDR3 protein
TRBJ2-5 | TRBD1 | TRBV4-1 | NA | TGCGCCAGCAGCCGTCGTGAGGGGGCCGTTAAAGAGACCCAGTACTTC | CASSRREGAVKETQYF
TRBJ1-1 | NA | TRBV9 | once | TGTGCCAGCAGCACGACAGGGAACACTGAAGCTTTCTTT | CASSTTGNTEAFF
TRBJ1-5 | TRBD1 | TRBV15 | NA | TGTGCCACCAGTTCAGGGGGCACGGCCGATCAGCCCCAGCATTTT | CATSSGGTADQPQHF
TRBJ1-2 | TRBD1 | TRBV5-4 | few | TGTGCCAGCAGCCGGGGACAGGGAAGCGGCTACACCTTC | CASSRGQGSGYTF
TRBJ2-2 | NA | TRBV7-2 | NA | TGTGCCAGCAGCCCCTATACGGTGGGGGAGCTGTTTTTT | CASSPYTVGELFF
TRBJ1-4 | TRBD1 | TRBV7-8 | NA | TGTGCCAGCAGCCCAAGGACAGGGGCGAATGAAAAACTGTTTTTT | CASSPRTGANEKLFF
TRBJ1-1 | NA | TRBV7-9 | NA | TGTGCCAGCAGCCCCGGGAGGCCTGAAGCTTTCTTT | CASSPGRPEAFF
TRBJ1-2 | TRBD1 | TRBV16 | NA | TGTGCCAGCGTACCAGGGGGCGTCAACGGCTACACCTTC | CASVPGGVNGYTF
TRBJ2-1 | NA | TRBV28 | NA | TGTGCCAGCAGTGTTTCGGTAGAGCAGTTCTTC | CASSVSVEQFF
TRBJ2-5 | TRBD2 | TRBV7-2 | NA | TGTGCCAGCAGCTTCATAGCGGGCCAAGAGACCCAGTACTTC | CASSFIAGQETQYF
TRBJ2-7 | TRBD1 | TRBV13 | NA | TGTGCCAGCAGCTTAGGGGGACAGGGGGCTTACGAGCAGTACTTC | CASSLGGQGAYEQYF
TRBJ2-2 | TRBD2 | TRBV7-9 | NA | TGTGCCAGCAGCTCGGGACTAGCGGGGGATGCTTCGAACACCGGGGAGCTGTTTTTT | CASSSGLAGDASNTGELFF
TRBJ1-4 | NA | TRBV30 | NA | TGTGCCTGGAATACCTTGGCAGGGAGGTCCTCGGCTAATGAAAAACTGTTTTTT | CAWNTLAGRSSANEKLFF
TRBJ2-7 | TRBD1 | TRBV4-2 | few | TGTGCCAGCAGCCAGGCGGGACAGGGGGCCGAGCAGTACTTC | CASSQAGQGAEQYF
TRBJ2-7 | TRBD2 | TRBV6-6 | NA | TGTGCCAGCAGTCGTCTTGGGGCGGGGGTCTCCTACGAGCAGTACTTC | CASSRLGAGVSYEQYF
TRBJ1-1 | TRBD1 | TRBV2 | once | TGTGCCAGCCTACGGGACAGACAAGACGGGGCTGAAGCTTTCTTT | CASLRDRQDGAEAFF
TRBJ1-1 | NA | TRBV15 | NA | TGTGCCACCAGCAGCCTTGGCCTGAACACTGAAGCTTTCTTT | CATSSLGLNTEAFF
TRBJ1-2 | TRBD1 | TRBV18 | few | TGTGCCAGCTCACCAAACGGACAGGGGGCGGGCTACACCTTC | CASSPNGQGAGYTF
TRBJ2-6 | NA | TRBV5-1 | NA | TGCGCCAGCAGCTTCGACGGGTTCTCTGGGGCCAACGTCCTGACTTTC | CASSFDGFSGANVLTF
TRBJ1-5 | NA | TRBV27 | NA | TGTGCCAGCAGTTTGGCTCCGGGGAGGCCCCAGCATTTT | CASSLAPGRPQHF
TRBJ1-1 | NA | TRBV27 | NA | TGTGCCAGCAGTTTCGCGGGGACTGCAAACACTGAAGCTTTCTTT | CASSFAGTANTEAFF
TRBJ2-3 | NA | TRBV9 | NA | TGTGCCAGCGCCCAGGGCGGCAGAGCAGATACGCAGTATTTT | CASAQGGRADTQYF
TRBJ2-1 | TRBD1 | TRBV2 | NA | TGTGCCAGCAGCACCGACAGGGGGGGGTACAATGAGCAGTTCTTC | CASSTDRGGYNEQFF
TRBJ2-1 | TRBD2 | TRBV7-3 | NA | TGTGCCAGCAGCATGACTAGCGGGAGAAGTAATGAGCAGTTCTTC | CASSMTSGRSNEQFF
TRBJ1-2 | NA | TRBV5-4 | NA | TGTGCCAGCAGCTCGGGGGTGGGGGACGGGAGGAGCTACACCTTC | CASSSGVGDGRSYTF
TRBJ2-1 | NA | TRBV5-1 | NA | TGCGCCAGCAGCTCGCGAACTAGCAGCTCCTACAATGAGCAGTTCTTC | CASSSRTSSSYNEQFF
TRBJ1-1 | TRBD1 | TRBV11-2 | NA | TGTGCCAGCAGGCGACAGGGGAGCACTGAAGCTTTCTTT | CASRRQGSTEAFF
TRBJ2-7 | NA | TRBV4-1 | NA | TGCGCCAGCAGCCAGCGGACGCCCTGGGGGGTTGGGAGCTACGAGCAGTACTTC | CASSQRTPWGVGSYEQYF
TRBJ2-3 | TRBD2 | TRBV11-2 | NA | TGTGCCAGCACGGGGGGAACTTATAAGGATACGCAGTATTTT | CASTGGTYKDTQYF
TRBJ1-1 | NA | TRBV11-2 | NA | TGTGCCAGCAGCCTTACAGGGATAGACGCTTTCTTT | CASSLTGIDAFF
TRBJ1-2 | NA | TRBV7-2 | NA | TGTGCCAGCAGCTTAGCCAGTCGAATCTATGGCTACACCTTC | CASSLASRIYGYTF
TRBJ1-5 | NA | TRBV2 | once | TGTGCCAGCACCCCCGAATCAGGGGCTCAGCCCCAGCATTTT | CASTPESGAQPQHF
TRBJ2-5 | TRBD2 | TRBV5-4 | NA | TGTGCCAGCAGCTCACTAGCGGGAGGGGAGACCCAGTACTTC | CASSSLAGGETQYF
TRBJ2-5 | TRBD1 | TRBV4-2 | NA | TGTGCCAGCAGCCAAGGTTCGACAGGGAGAGAGACCCAGTACTTC | CASSQGSTGRETQYF
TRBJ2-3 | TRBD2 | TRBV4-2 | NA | TGTGCCAGCAGCCAAGCTGGTCTAGCGGGCCCCCCAGATACGCAGTATTTT | CASSQAGLAGPPDTQYF
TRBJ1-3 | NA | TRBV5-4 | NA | TGTGCCAGCAGCCCTGGAGGTCTCTCTGGAAACACCATATATTTT | CASSPGGLSGNTIYF
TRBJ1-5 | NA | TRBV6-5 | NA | TGTGCCAGCAGCTTGGACAGTGAGAATCAGCCCCAGCATTTT | CASSLDSENQPQHF
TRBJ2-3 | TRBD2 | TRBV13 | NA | TGTGCCAGCAGCACCCCCCTAGCGGAGCACACAGATACGCAGTATTTT | CASSTPLAEHTDTQYF
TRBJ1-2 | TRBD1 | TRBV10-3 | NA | TGTGCCATCAGGGAGACAGGGGGCGACTATGGCTACACCTTC | CAIRETGGDYGYTF
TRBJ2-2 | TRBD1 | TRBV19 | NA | TGTGCCACTACAGGGGCCGGGGAGCTGTTTTTT | CATTGAGELFF
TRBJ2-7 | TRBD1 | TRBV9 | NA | TGTGCCAGCGGACAGGGCTCACCCCGCGAGCAGTACTTC | CASGQGSPREQYF
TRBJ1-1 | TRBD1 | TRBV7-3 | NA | TGTGCCAGCAGCTTAGGGACAGGGTTTGGCACTGAAGCTTTCTTT | CASSLGTGFGTEAFF
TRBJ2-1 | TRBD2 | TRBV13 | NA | TGTGCCAGCAGCCCTAAACCCCCCAGCGGGGTTCACAATGAGCAGTTCTTC | CASSPKPPSGVHNEQFF
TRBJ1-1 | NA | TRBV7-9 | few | TGTGCCAGCAGTTTCCCCGGGGTCACTGAAGCTTTCTTT | CASSFPGVTEAFF
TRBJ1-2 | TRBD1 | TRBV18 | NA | TGTGCCAGCTCCCCTAACTTTGGTTACAGGGGAGACTATGGCTACACCTTC | CASSPNFGYRGDYGYTF
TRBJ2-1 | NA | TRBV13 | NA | TGTGCCAGCAGCCCGGGAAGGTGGGGAAACTACAATGAGCAGTTCTTC | CASSPGRWGNYNEQFF
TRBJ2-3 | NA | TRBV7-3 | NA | TGTGCCAGCAGCTTACAAAACGGGGATACGCAGTATTTT | CASSLQNGDTQYF
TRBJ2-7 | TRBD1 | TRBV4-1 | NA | TGCGCCAGCAGCCGCACAGGGGGGGAGCAGTACTTC | CASSRTGGEQYF
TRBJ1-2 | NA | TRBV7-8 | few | TGTGCCAGCAGCATAAGTGATGCGGGACGTTCGAGTTACACCTTC | CASSISDAGRSSYTF